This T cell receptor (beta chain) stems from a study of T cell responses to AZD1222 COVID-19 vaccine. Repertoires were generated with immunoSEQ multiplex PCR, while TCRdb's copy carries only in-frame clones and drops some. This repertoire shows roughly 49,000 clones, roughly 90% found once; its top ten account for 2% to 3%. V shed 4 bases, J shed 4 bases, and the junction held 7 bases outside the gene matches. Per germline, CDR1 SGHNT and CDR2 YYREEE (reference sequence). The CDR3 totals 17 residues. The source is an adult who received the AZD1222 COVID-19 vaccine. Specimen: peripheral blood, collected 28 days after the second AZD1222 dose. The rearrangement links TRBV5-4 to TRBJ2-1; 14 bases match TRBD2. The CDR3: CASSPTSGRASYNEQFF. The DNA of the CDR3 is TGTGCCAGCAGCCCGACTAGCGGGAGGGCTAGTTACAATGAGCAGTTCTTC.